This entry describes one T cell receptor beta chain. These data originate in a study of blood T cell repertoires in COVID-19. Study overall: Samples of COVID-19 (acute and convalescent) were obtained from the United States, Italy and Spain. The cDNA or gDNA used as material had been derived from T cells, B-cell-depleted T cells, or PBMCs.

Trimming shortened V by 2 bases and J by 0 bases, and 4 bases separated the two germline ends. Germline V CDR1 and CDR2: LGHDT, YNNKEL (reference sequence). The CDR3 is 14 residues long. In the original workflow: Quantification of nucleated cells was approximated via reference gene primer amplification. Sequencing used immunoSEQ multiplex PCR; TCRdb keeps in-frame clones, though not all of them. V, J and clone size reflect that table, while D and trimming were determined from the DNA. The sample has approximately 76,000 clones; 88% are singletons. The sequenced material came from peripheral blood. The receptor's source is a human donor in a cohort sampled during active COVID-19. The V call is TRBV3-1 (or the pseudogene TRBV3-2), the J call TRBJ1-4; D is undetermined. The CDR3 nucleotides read TGTGCCAGCAGCCAACAGGCAACTAATGAAAAACTGTTTTTT. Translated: CASSQQATNEKLFF.